Listed below are T cell receptor beta chains from one sample, sequenced in a study of CD8 T cells in ankylosing spondylitis. One entry per CDR3 protein, called by TCRdb with MiXCR from the 5' RACE reads. The table has roughly 400,000 distinct CDR3 sequences, 20% to 25% seen once. Sequenced input: blood, either unsorted or a sorted T cell fraction (not recorded which). Every receptor here comes from a male donor with ankylosing spondylitis. CDR3s include the opening cysteine and the closing phenylalanine or tryptophan. Fields, in order: clone size, D gene, J gene, V gene, CDR3 protein, CDR3 DNA. A D gene is named only where the DNA matches it firmly. Expanded clones are given a class, and other clones once, few, many or no size at all.

>few|.|TRBJ1-3|TRBV5-1
CASSLETPRNTIYF
TGCGCCAGCAGCTTGGAAACCCCGCGCAACACCATATATTTT
>.|.|TRBJ2-7|TRBV5-1
CASSFTHGKSSYEQYF
TGCGCCAGCAGCTTCACCCACGGTAAAAGCTCCTACGAGCAGTACTTC
>.|TRBD2|TRBJ2-3|TRBV5-4
CASSPGLAGHTQYF
TGTGCCAGCAGCCCGGGACTAGCGGGACATACGCAGTATTTT
>few|TRBD2|TRBJ2-7|TRBV14
CASRISGRSDEQYF
TGTGCCAGCAGGATTAGCGGGAGATCGGACGAGCAGTACTTC
>few|TRBD1|TRBJ1-4|TRBV20-1
CSASPGQGYEKLFF
TGCAGTGCTTCGCCGGGACAGGGCTATGAAAAACTGTTTTTT
>few|TRBD2|TRBJ2-7|TRBV28
CASSFSGTSGLLEQYF
TGTGCCAGCAGTTTCTCTGGGACTAGCGGACTTTTGGAGCAGTACTTC
>.|.|TRBJ1-5|TRBV15
CATSRDPGHQPQHF
TGTGCCACCAGCAGAGACCCAGGGCACCAGCCCCAGCATTTT
>few|TRBD2|TRBJ2-3|TRBV20-1
CSAYSGSGEDTQYF
TGCAGTGCTTATAGCGGGAGTGGAGAGGATACGCAGTATTTT
>many|.|TRBJ2-5|TRBV29-1
CSVLQGGTEETQYF
TGCAGCGTTTTACAAGGGGGGACGGAAGAGACCCAGTACTTC
>.|.|TRBJ1-5|TRBV20-1
CSARGPRAEPQHF
TGCAGTGCTAGAGGCCCTAGGGCCGAGCCCCAGCATTTT
>many|.|TRBJ1-1|TRBV10-2
CASSFLKDTEAFF
TGCGCCAGCAGTTTCCTGAAGGACACTGAAGCTTTCTTT
>.|.|TRBJ2-2|TRBV12-3/TRBV12-4
CASRGRGAGTGELFF
TGTGCCAGCAGGGGACGGGGAGCGGGCACCGGGGAGCTGTTTTTT
>few|.|TRBJ2-2|TRBV5-1
CASWGLSNTGELFF
TGCGCCAGCTGGGGACTGTCGAACACCGGGGAGCTGTTTTTT
>few|.|TRBJ2-3|TRBV20-1
CSARARPDTQYF
TGCAGTGCTAGGGCCCGCCCAGATACGCAGTATTTT
>.|.|TRBJ2-4|TRBV5-1
CASSLGQGSSLRNIQYF
TGCGCCAGCAGCTTGGGGCAAGGGTCCTCTTTGAGAAACATTCAGTACTTC
>.|TRBD1|TRBJ2-7|TRBV7-3
CASSKGTGVGEQYF
TGTGCCAGCAGCAAAGGGACAGGGGTTGGGGAGCAGTACTTC
>.|.|TRBJ2-5|TRBV12-3/TRBV12-4
CASSQLTGQETQYF
TGTGCCAGCAGCCAGCTTACGGGACAAGAGACCCAGTACTTC
>.|TRBD1|TRBJ1-5|TRBV5-1
CASSLLGTGNQPQHF
TGCGCCAGCAGCTTGCTGGGGACAGGGAACCAGCCCCAGCATTTT
>few|TRBD2|TRBJ2-1|TRBV27
CASQGLAEYNEQFF
TGTGCCAGCCAGGGACTAGCGGAGTACAATGAGCAGTTCTTC
>few|TRBD2|TRBJ2-1|TRBV28
CASSFRTSRVDNEQFF
TGTGCCAGCAGTTTCCGGACTAGTCGGGTTGACAATGAGCAGTTCTTC
>.|.|TRBJ1-5|TRBV20-1
CSAGRSGNQPQHF
TGCAGTGCTGGACGGTCTGGCAATCAGCCCCAGCATTTT
>.|TRBD1|TRBJ2-1|TRBV5-1
CASSLVGQGHNEQFF
TGCGCCAGCAGCTTGGTGGGACAGGGACACAATGAGCAGTTCTTC
>many|.|TRBJ1-1|TRBV10-3
CAIRMIGQMNTEAFF
TGTGCCATCAGAATGATCGGACAGATGAACACTGAAGCTTTCTTT
>.|TRBD2|TRBJ2-3|TRBV20-1
CSARGTSGDTDTQYF
TGCAGTGCTAGGGGGACTAGCGGGGACACAGATACGCAGTATTTT
>few|.|TRBJ2-7|TRBV9
CASSVVPRGEQYF
TGTGCCAGCAGCGTAGTCCCTAGGGGTGAGCAGTACTTC
>.|.|TRBJ1-1|TRBV28
CASVDIGVAEAFF
TGTGCCAGCGTCGACATTGGGGTCGCTGAAGCTTTCTTT
>.|TRBD2|TRBJ2-1|TRBV10-1
CASSERGASGNNEQFF
TGCGCCAGCAGTGAGAGGGGGGCTAGCGGGAATAATGAGCAGTTCTTC
>once|.|TRBJ2-3|TRBV6-2/TRBV6-3
CASSYHSGDGTDTQYF
TGTGCCAGCAGTTATCATTCGGGAGATGGCACAGATACGCAGTATTTT
>.|.|TRBJ1-5|TRBV6-1
CASRPQGLSNQPQHF
TGTGCCAGCAGACCCCAGGGTCTAAGCAATCAGCCCCAGCATTTT
>.|TRBD2|TRBJ2-1|TRBV2
CASRASSGSSYNEQFF
TGTGCCAGCAGGGCCTCTAGCGGGAGTTCTTACAATGAGCAGTTCTTC
>few|TRBD2|TRBJ2-7|TRBV5-1
CASSLAPLTGSGVSYEQYF
TGCGCCAGCAGCTTGGCCCCACTGACTGGTAGCGGGGTCTCCTACGAGCAGTACTTC
>.|.|TRBJ2-1|TRBV10-3
CAISEGSGSYNEQFF
TGTGCCATCAGTGAGGGGAGCGGGTCCTACAATGAGCAGTTCTTC
>.|.|TRBJ1-2|TRBV29-1
CSVRTGPFYGYTF
TGCAGCGTTCGGACGGGCCCCTTCTATGGCTACACCTTC
>.|.|TRBJ2-7|TRBV19
CASALTHEGPYEQYF
TGTGCCAGTGCCCTAACTCACGAGGGGCCCTACGAGCAGTACTTC
>many|.|TRBJ2-1|TRBV29-1
CSVYRTYNEQFF
TGCAGCGTTTACCGGACCTACAATGAGCAGTTCTTC
>.|.|TRBJ2-3|TRBV6-1
CASTVASRPSTDTQYF
TGTGCCAGCACCGTAGCCTCGCGGCCTAGCACAGATACGCAGTATTTT
>few|.|TRBJ1-2|TRBV12-3/TRBV12-4
CASSFPGRSSGYTF
TGTGCCAGCAGTTTTCCCGGCAGGTCTAGCGGCTACACCTTC
>.|.|TRBJ2-1|TRBV14
CASSQVLGPRAEQFF
TGTGCCAGCAGCCAAGTACTAGGTCCGCGGGCTGAGCAGTTCTTC
>few|TRBD1|TRBJ1-1|TRBV20-1
CSAGGQALSEAFF
TGCAGTGCTGGTGGACAGGCCCTTTCTGAAGCTTTCTTT
>few|.|TRBJ2-3|TRBV12-3/TRBV12-4
CASSRGGPGTQYF
TGTGCCAGCAGCCGGGGTGGCCCTGGTACGCAGTATTTT
>.|.|TRBJ2-7|TRBV20-1
CSASGRVEPYEQYF
TGCAGTGCCTCCGGCAGGGTGGAGCCCTACGAGCAGTACTTC
>.|TRBD2|TRBJ2-1|TRBV5-1
CASSLVLAASYNEQFF
TGCGCCAGCAGCTTGGTGCTAGCGGCCTCCTACAATGAGCAGTTCTTC
>few|.|TRBJ1-1|TRBV3-1
CASRLTENFTEAFF
TGTGCCAGCAGACTGACAGAGAACTTCACTGAAGCTTTCTTT